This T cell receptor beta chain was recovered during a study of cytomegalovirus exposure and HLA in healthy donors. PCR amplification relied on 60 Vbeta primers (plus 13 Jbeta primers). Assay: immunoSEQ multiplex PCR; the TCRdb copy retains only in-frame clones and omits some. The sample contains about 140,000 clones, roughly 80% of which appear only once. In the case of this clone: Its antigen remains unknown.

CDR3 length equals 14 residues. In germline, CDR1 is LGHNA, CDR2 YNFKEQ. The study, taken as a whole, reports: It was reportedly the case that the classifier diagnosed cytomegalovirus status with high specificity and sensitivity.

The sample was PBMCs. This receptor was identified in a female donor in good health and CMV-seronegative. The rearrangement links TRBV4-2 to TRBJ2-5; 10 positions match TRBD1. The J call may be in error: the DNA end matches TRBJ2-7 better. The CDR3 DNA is TGTGCCAGCAGCCTAGACAGGGGGCCCTACGAGCAGTACTTC. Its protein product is CASSLDRGPYEQYF.